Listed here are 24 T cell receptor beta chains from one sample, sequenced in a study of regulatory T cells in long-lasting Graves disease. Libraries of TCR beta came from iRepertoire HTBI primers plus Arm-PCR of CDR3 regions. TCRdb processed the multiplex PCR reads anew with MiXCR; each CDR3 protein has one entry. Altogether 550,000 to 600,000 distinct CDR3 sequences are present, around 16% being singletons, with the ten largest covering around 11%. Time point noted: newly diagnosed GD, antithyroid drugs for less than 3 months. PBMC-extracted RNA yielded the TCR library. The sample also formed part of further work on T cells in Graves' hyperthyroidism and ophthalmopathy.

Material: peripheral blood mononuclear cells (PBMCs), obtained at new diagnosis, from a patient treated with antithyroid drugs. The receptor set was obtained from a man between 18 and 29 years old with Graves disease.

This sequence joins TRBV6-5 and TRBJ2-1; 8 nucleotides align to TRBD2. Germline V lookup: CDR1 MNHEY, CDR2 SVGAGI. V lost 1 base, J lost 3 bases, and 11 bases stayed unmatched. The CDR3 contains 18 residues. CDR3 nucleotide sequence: TGTGCCAGCAGTTACTTATCGTCGGCGGGAGGTCTCTACAATGAGCAGTTCTTC. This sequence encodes CASSYLSSAGGLYNEQFF.

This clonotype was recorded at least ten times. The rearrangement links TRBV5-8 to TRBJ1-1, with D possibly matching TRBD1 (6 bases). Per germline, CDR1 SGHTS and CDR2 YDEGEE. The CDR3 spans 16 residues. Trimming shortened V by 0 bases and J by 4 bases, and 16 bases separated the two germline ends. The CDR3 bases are TGTGCCAGCAGCTTGGATGGGGGCCCACGCGGCACTGAAGCTTTCTTT. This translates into CASSLDGGPRGTEAFF.

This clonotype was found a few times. The CDR3 loop reads CASSRDSTREQYF. CDR3 DNA: TGCGCCAGCAGCCGAGACTCGACGCGGGAGCAGTACTTC. This chain joins TRBV4-1 and TRBJ2-7; D unresolved. This CDR3 comprises 13 residues. Germline loops: CDR1 MGHRA, CDR2 YSYEKL. Trimming removed 4 bases at V and 7 bases at J, with 14 bases between.

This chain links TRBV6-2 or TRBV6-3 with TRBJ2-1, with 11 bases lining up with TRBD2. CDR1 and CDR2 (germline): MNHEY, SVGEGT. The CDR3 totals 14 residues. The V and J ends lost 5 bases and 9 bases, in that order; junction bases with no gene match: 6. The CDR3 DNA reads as TGTGCCAGCAGTATAGCGGGAGGGCCAGGTGAGCAGTTCTTC. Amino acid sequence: CASSIAGGPGEQFF.

The CDR3 is CASHRDSILSYGYTF. CDR3 coding DNA: TGTGCCAGCCACCGTGACAGTATACTTTCCTATGGCTACACCTTC. V gene TRBV6-1 combines with J gene TRBJ1-2; perhaps TRBD1 as D (5 bases). V lost 8 bases to trimming and J lost 4 bases, with 20 bases between them. This CDR3 is 15 amino acids long. The germline V gene has CDR1 MNHNS and CDR2 SASEGT.

This CDR3 reads CASSVMGSGRRGETQYF. Here the CDR3 DNA reads TGTGCCAGCAGCGTCATGGGTAGCGGGAGGAGGGGAGAGACCCAGTACTTC. The rearrangement joins TRBV9 to TRBJ2-5; TRBD2 matches 10 bases. The CDR3 totals 17 residues. CDR1 is SGDLS and CDR2 is YYNGEE in the germline V gene. J gave up 4 bases and V 2 bases, and 11 bases lay outside the gene matches.

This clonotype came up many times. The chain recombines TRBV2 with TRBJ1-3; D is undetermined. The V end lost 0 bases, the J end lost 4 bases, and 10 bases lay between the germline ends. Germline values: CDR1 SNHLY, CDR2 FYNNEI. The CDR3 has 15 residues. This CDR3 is CASSEAPQPGNTIYF. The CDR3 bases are TGTGCCAGCAGTGAAGCCCCCCAACCCGGAAACACCATATATTTT. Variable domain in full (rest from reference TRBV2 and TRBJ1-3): EPEVTQTPSHQVTQMGQEVILRCVPISNHLYFYWYRQILGQKVEFLVSFYNNEISEKSEIFDDQFSVERPDGSNFTLKIRSTKLEDSAMYFCASSEAPQPGNTIYFGEGSWLTVV.

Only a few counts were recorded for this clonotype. The CDR3 is CASTGRTLGGLGTEAFF. The CDR3 nucleotides are TGTGCCAGCACCGGGAGGACCCTGGGGGGCTTGGGCACTGAAGCTTTCTTT. The V and J genes are TRBV2 and TRBJ1-1, with TRBD1 as a possible D gene (6 bases). Germline loops: CDR1 SNHLY, CDR2 FYNNEI. V was pared by 7 bases and J by 4 bases, with 25 bases between. The CDR3 sequence is 17 residues long.

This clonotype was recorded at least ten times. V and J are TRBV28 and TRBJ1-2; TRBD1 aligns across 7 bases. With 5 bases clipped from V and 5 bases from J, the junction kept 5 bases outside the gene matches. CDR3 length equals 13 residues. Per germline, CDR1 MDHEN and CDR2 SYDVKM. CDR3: CASSDRGRYGYTF. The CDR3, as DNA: TGTGCCAGCAGTGATAGGGGGCGGTATGGCTACACCTTC.

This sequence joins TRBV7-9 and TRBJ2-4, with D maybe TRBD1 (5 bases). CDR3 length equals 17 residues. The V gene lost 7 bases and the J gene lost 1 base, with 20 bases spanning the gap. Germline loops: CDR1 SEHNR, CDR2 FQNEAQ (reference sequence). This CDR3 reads CASTGLESNRAKNIQYF. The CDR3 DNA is TGTGCCAGCACCGGCTTGGAATCTAACAGGGCCAAAAACATTCAGTACTTC.

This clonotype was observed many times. The CDR3 sequence is CSASSTSGSYNEQFF. The CDR3 DNA is TGCAGTGCTAGTTCGACTAGCGGGAGTTACAATGAGCAGTTCTTC. The chain has TRBV20-1 and TRBJ2-1; 12 nucleotides align to TRBD2. The CDR3 contains 15 residues. The V gene's germline CDR1 is DFQATT and CDR2 SNEGSKA (reference sequence). The trim removed 3 bases at V and 4 bases at J, leaving 4 bases unmatched.

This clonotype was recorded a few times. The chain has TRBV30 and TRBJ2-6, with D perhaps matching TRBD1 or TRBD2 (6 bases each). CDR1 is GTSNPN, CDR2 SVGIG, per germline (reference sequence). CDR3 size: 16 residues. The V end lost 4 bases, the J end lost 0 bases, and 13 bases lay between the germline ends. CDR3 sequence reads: CAWTRDTISGANVLTF. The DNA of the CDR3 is TGTGCCTGGACGCGGGACACCATCTCTGGGGCCAACGTCCTGACTTTC.

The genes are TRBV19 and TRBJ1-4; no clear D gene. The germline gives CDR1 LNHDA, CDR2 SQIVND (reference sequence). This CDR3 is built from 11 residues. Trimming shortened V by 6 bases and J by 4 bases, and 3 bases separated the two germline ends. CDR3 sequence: CASRDNEKLFF. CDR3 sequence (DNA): TGTGCCAGTAGGGATAATGAAAAACTGTTTTTT.

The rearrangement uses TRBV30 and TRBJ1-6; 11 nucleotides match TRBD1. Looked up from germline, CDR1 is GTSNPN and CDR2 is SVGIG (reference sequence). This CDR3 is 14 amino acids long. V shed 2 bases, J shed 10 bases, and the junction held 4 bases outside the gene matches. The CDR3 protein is CAWSTDRGLSPLHF. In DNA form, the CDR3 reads TGTGCCTGGAGTACGGACAGGGGGCTGTCACCCCTCCACTTT.

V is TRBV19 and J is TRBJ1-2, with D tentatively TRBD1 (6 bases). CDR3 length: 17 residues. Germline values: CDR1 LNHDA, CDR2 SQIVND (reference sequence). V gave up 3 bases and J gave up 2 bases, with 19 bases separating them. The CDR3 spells CASSIGWNRVNNYGYTF. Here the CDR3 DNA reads TGTGCCAGTAGTATTGGGTGGAACAGGGTTAACAACTATGGCTACACCTTC.

In DNA form, the CDR3 reads TGTGCCAGTAGTATAAGGTGGCAGGGGTATTCACCCCTCCACTTT. Encoded protein: CASSIRWQGYSPLHF. The chain carries TRBV19 and TRBJ1-6, with D perhaps matching TRBD1 (6 bases). Germline V gene sequence: CDR1 LNHDA, CDR2 SQIVND (reference sequence). Trimming removed 2 bases from V and 8 bases from J, with 13 bases in between. This CDR3 has 15 amino acids.

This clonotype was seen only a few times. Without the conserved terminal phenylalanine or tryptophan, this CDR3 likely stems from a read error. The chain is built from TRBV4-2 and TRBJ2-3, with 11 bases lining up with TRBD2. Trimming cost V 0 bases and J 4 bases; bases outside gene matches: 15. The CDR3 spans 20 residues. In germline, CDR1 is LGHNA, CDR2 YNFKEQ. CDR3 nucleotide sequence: TGTGCCAGCAGCCAAGATCGGGGGACTAGCGGAAGGCGGGTTCCAGATACGCAGTATTAT. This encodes CASSQDRGTSGRRVPDTQYY.

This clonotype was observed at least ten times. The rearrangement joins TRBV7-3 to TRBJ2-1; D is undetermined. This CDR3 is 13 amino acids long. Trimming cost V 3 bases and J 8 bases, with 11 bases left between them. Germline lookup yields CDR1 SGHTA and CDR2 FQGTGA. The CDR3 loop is CASSFGQRDEQFF. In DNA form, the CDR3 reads TGTGCCAGCAGCTTTGGGCAAAGGGATGAGCAGTTCTTC.

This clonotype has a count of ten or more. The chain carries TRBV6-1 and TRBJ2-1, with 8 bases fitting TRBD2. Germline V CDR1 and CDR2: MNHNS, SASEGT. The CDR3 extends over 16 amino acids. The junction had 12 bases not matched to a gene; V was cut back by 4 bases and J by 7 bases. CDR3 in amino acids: CASSGPGRASANEQFF. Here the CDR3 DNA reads TGTGCCAGCAGTGGTCCCGGGAGGGCCTCTGCAAATGAGCAGTTCTTC.

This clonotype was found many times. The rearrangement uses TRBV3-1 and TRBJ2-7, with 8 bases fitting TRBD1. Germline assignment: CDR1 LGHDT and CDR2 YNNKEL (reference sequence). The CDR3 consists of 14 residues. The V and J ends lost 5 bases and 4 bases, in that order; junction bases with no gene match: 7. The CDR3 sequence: CASSDTGGNYEQYF. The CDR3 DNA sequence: TGTGCCAGCAGCGATACAGGGGGGAATTACGAGCAGTACTTC.

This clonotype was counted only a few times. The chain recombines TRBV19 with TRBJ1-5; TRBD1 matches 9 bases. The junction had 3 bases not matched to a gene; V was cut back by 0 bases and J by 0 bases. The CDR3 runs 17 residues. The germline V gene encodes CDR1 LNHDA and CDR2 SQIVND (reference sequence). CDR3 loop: CASSIDDRGFSNQPQHF. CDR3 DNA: TGTGCCAGTAGTATAGACGACAGGGGGTTTAGCAATCAGCCCCAGCATTTT.

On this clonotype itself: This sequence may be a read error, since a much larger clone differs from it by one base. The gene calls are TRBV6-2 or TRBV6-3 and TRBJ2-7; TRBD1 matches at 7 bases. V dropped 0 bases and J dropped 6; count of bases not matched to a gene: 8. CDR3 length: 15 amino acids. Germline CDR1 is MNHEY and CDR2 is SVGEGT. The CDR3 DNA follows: TGTGCCAGCAGTTACTCGGTGACAGGGAAGGTCGAGCAGTACTTC. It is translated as CASSYSVTGKVEQYF.

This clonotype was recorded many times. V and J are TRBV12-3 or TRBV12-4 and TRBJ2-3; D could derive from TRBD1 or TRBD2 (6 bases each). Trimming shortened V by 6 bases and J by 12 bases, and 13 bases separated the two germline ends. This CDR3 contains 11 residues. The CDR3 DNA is TGTGCCAGCAGCCCGGGGGCGTCCCAGTATTTT. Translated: CASSPGASQYF.

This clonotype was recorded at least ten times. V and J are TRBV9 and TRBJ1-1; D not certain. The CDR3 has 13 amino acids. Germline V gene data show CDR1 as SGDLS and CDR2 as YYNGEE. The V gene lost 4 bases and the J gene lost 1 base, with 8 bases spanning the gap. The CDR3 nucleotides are TGTGCCAGCAGCAAGGAGGGGAACACTGAAGCTTTCTTT. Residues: CASSKEGNTEAFF.